This record concerns one T cell receptor (beta chain) sequence. Its antigen is undetermined. This sample is part of a study of OX40 agonist ivuxolimab in advanced cancers. In the study overall: Patients enrolled in dose escalation were diagnosed with hepatocellular carcinoma, melanoma, renal cell or head and neck cancer.

CDR1 SGHTA and CDR2 FQGNSA come from the germline V gene. The V and J ends lost 4 bases and 1 base respectively, with 10 bases between them. This CDR3 has 14 amino acids. Profiled with immunoSEQ multiplex PCR; TCRdb holds only in-frame clones, not every one. The sample has 55,000 to 65,000 clones; 85% to 90% are singletons. Points from the study as a whole: Some nonresponders additionally presented with little normalized T-cell clonal expansion. The investigators did not determine what antigen specificity the expanded peripheral T cells had. Both blood CD4+ and CD8+ T cells showed clonal growth by week 6 at 0.1 to 3.0 mg/kg.

Sample: CD4+ or CD8+ T cells sorted from blood, taken in a trial of the OX40 agonist ivuxolimab. This sequence originates from an adult with an advanced solid tumor such as melanoma, head and neck, liver or kidney cancer. V usage is TRBV7-2 and J usage is TRBJ1-1; unclear D gene. The CDR3, as DNA: TGTGCCAGCAGCTCCCTGATAACGAACACTGAAGCTTTCTTT. Residues: CASSSLITNTEAFF.